A single sample gave rise to the 20 T cell receptor beta chains below, sequenced in a study of CD8 T cells in Susac syndrome. Reverse transcription of about 0.45 to 1 ug RNA used random hexamers. In TCRdb, the immunoSEQ multiplex PCR reads were re-called with MiXCR into one record per CDR3 protein. The table records 350,000 to 550,000 distinct CDR3 sequences, more than 70% of them present only once. Material for sequencing was CD8+ T cells from PBMCs. The source of these receptors is a human donor with multiple sclerosis.

In this sample, this clonotype turned up a few times. The chain uses TRBV27 and TRBJ1-2, with a tentative D call TRBD1 (5 bases). Germline V gives CDR1 MNHEY, CDR2 SMNVEV (reference sequence). CDR3 length: 13 residues. V was shortened by 8 bases and J by 4 bases, with 14 bases between the two germline ends. DNA for the CDR3: TGTGCCAGCGGGTTTGGACAACGCTATGGCTACACCTTC. Its protein product is CASGFGQRYGYTF.

The genes are TRBV12-3 or TRBV12-4 and TRBJ1-5; D is possibly TRBD1 (5 bases). The CDR3 runs 15 residues. V shed 2 bases and J shed 11 bases, with 19 bases lying between them. As DNA, the CDR3 is TGTGCCAGCAGTTTAAGCTTCGGGGGGGATTTAGCCCAGCATTTT. It specifies CASSLSFGGDLAQHF.

The genes are TRBV2 and TRBJ2-2; 14 positions match TRBD2. This CDR3 is 17 amino acids long. After removal of 5 bases from V and 3 bases from J, the junction contained 5 bases not matched to a gene. In germline, CDR1 is SNHLY, CDR2 FYNNEI. The CDR3 protein is CASSQTSGGDDTGELFF. The CDR3 bases are TGTGCCAGCAGTCAGACTAGCGGGGGGGATGACACCGGGGAGCTGTTTTTT.

V and J are TRBV28 and TRBJ1-5; the D is unclear. This CDR3 comprises 15 residues. Trimming stripped 2 bases from V and 3 bases from J, with 11 bases between. Germline loops: CDR1 MDHEN, CDR2 SYDVKM. CDR3 in DNA: TGTGCCAGCAGTTTAAGGGCAGACATCAATCAGCCCCAGCATTTT. This translates into CASSLRADINQPQHF.

V is TRBV10-3 and J is TRBJ1-2, with no clear D. The germline V gene has CDR1 ENHRY and CDR2 SYGVKD. Trimming took off 0 bases at V and 8 bases at J, with 10 bases between the two ends. This CDR3 region has 13 residues. CDR3 DNA sequence: TGTGCCATCAGTGAGTCAGTCGGCGGCGGCTACACCTTC. Protein sequence: CAISESVGGGYTF.

The table lists this clonotype with a count of one. The rearrangement joins TRBV23-1 to TRBJ2-7; D not certain. TRBV23-1 is classed as an ORF, of uncertain function. The V end was cut by 11 bases, the J end by 7 bases, with 9 bases between. This CDR3 contains 9 residues. DNA for the CDR3: TGCGCCGGCGGACCGGAGCAGTACTTC. Translating gives CAGGPEQYF.

This chain connects TRBV20-1 to TRBJ2-1; D call uncertain. Germline V lookup: CDR1 DFQATT, CDR2 SNEGSKA (reference sequence). CDR3 length: 14 amino acids. Trimming took off 0 bases at V and 2 bases at J, with 8 bases between the two ends. The CDR3 reads CSARDRIAYNEQFF. The CDR3 region has the DNA TGCAGTGCTAGAGATAGGATAGCCTACAATGAGCAGTTCTTC.

This clonotype was counted a single time. The rearrangement joins TRBV2 to TRBJ2-3; 13 bases are shared with TRBD2. J was trimmed by 2 bases and V by 9 bases; bases with no gene match: 8. The CDR3 loop spans 16 amino acids. From germline, CDR1 is SNHLY and CDR2 FYNNEI. The CDR3 spells CARAAGTSGATDTQYF. In DNA, the CDR3 is TGTGCCAGAGCCGCCGGGACTAGCGGGGCCACAGATACGCAGTATTTT.

V usage is TRBV27 and J usage is TRBJ1-1, with 7 bases identical to TRBD1. The length of the CDR3 is 16 residues. CDR1 and CDR2 from the germline V gene are MNHEY and SMNVEV (reference sequence). V lost 6 bases and J lost 4; bases outside the gene matches: 14. The CDR3 is CASREQQGFWSTEAFF. The CDR3 DNA reads TGTGCCAGCAGAGAACAACAGGGGTTTTGGTCCACTGAAGCTTTCTTT.

The chain recombines TRBV11-1 with TRBJ2-7, with D perhaps given as TRBD1 or TRBD2 (5 bases each). V was pared by 2 bases and J by 0 bases, with 11 bases between. The CDR3 has 15 amino acids. Germline CDR1 reads SGHAT; CDR2 reads FQDESV (reference sequence). The CDR3 spells CASSLIAGSSYEQYF. In DNA, the CDR3 is TGTGCCAGCAGCTTAATAGCAGGGAGCTCCTACGAGCAGTACTTC.

This chain uses TRBV4-1 with TRBJ2-2; TRBD1 aligns across 9 bases. Germline CDR1 and CDR2: MGHRA and YSYEKL. The CDR3 sequence is 17 residues long. The junction had 8 bases not matched to a gene; V was cut back by 3 bases and J by 3 bases. The CDR3 loop reads CASSQGYRGLHTGELFF. In nucleotides, the CDR3 is TGCGCCAGCAGCCAGGGATACAGGGGGCTACACACCGGGGAGCTGTTTTTT.

This clonotype was found once. The chain carries TRBV6-5 and TRBJ2-1; 9 positions match TRBD1. The V segment lost 6 bases and the J segment 9 bases; nucleotides outside the gene matches: 12. The CDR3 totals 15 residues. Germline V CDR1 and CDR2: MNHEY, SVGAGI. The DNA for the CDR3 is TGTGCCAGCAGCTCCGGGACAGGGATATTTGCTGAGCAGTTCTTC. It translates to CASSSGTGIFAEQFF.

The V gene is TRBV20-1, the J gene TRBJ1-5; perhaps TRBD1 as D (5 bases). V lost 1 base to trimming and J lost 6 bases, with 22 bases between them. Per the germline V gene, CDR1 is DFQATT and CDR2 is SNEGSKA (reference sequence). The length of the CDR3 is 17 residues. CDR3 amino acids: CSARAHVDSGHFQPQHF. Here the CDR3 DNA reads TGCAGTGCTAGAGCCCACGTTGACAGCGGGCACTTTCAGCCCCAGCATTTT.

CDR3 loop: CASSERAGPYGYTF. The CDR3 DNA reads as TGTGCCAGCAGTGAAAGGGCAGGGCCCTATGGCTACACCTTC. The chain carries TRBV6-1 and TRBJ1-2; D is possibly TRBD1 (5 bases). V lost 2 bases, J lost 4 bases, and 11 bases lay in between. Germline values: CDR1 MNHNS, CDR2 SASEGT. This CDR3 comprises 14 residues.

V gene TRBV7-9 combines with J gene TRBJ2-1, with 7 bases lining up with TRBD1. The trim removed 9 bases at V and 5 bases at J, leaving 10 bases unmatched. Germline CDR1 is SEHNR and CDR2 is FQNEAQ (reference sequence). The CDR3 has 14 amino acids. The CDR3 coding sequence is TGTGCCAGTTGGCGAACCGGGACAGACAATGAGCAGTTCTTC. It encodes CASWRTGTDNEQFF.

This clonotype was seen only once. The rearrangement uses TRBV10-3 and TRBJ1-2; no reliable D call. The germline V and J ends were trimmed by 2 bases and 3 bases, with 22 bases remaining between them. CDR3 length: 18 residues. CDR1 ENHRY and CDR2 SYGVKD come from the germline V gene. The CDR3, as DNA: TGTGCCATCAGTGAGCCAACTCTCCTTACTTCAATGGACTATGGCTACACCTTC. Its translation is CAISEPTLLTSMDYGYTF.

This chain uses TRBV2 with TRBJ1-2, with D possibly TRBD1 on 5 matching bases. The CDR3 contains 14 residues. Germline CDR1 SNHLY, CDR2 FYNNEI. V was clipped by 8 bases and J by 5 bases, with 18 bases between them. CDR3 in DNA: TGTGCCAGCGATCTTTGGGACCTTGAGTATGGCTACACCTTC. Encoded protein: CASDLWDLEYGYTF. The full variable domain, with the rest looked up from reference TRBV2 and TRBJ1-2, is EPEVTQTPSHQVTQMGQEVILRCVPISNHLYFYWYRQILGQKVEFLVSFYNNEISEKSEIFDDQFSVERPDGSNFTLKIRSTKLEDSAMYFCASDLWDLEYGYTFGSGTRLTVV.

This chain links TRBV30 with TRBJ2-7; D is perhaps TRBD1 (5 bases). The CDR3 totals 12 residues. Germline assignment: CDR1 GTSNPN and CDR2 SVGIG (reference sequence). V was trimmed by 3 bases and J by 0 bases, leaving 6 bases between them. The CDR3 sequence: CAWRTVSYEQYF. CDR3 DNA sequence: TGTGCCTGGAGGACAGTCTCCTACGAGCAGTACTTC. The full variable domain, with the rest looked up from reference TRBV30 and TRBJ2-7, is SQTIHQWPATLVQPVGSPLSLECTVEGTSNPNLYWYRQAAGRGLQLLFYSVGIGQISSEVPQNLSASRPQDRQFILSSKKLLLSDSGFYLCAWRTVSYEQYFGPGTRLTVT.

The rearrangement uses TRBV20-1 and TRBJ2-7; no definite D call. With 5 bases removed from V and 7 bases from J, the gap between germline ends came to 21 bases. CDR1 is DFQATT, CDR2 SNEGSKA, per germline (reference sequence). The CDR3 loop spans 14 amino acids. The CDR3 region is CSAPDPAGHWEQYF. The CDR3 DNA reads as TGCAGTGCTCCCGACCCCGCCGGCCACTGGGAGCAGTACTTC.

In its sample, this clonotype was seen a few times. The chain employs TRBV27 and TRBJ2-7, with 7 positions matching TRBD1. This CDR3 region has 13 residues. The V gene end was trimmed by 5 bases and the J gene end by 2 bases; junction bases not matched to a gene: 3. The V gene's germline CDR1 is MNHEY and CDR2 SMNVEV (reference sequence). In DNA, the CDR3 is TGTGCCAGCAGTATGGGACAGACCTACGAGCAGTACTTC. Translating it yields CASSMGQTYEQYF.